Shown below are 12 T cell receptor beta chains from a single sample sequenced in a study of identical twins. A single record per CDR3 protein comes from TCRdb applying MiXCR to the 5' RACE reads. The sample holds 400,000 to 500,000 distinct CDR3 sequences, approximately 17% seen once. Sequenced sample: naive T cells sorted from blood. The receptors come from a man in his fifties or sixties in good health.

This clonotype was seen ten or more times. One end of the junction is discordant with germline, which a read error may explain. V gene TRBV7-7 combines with J gene TRBJ1-2, with 7 bases that match TRBD1. In germline, CDR1 is SSHAT, CDR2 FNYEAQ (reference sequence). This CDR3 spans 15 amino acids. CDR3 DNA sequence: TGTGCTAGCAGCCCCGGGACAGCCTTCAACTATGGCTACACCTTC. As protein: CASSPGTAFNYGYTF.

This clonotype was counted at least ten times. This chain connects TRBV7-9 to TRBJ2-1; tentative D call: TRBD2 (6 bases). CDR1 and CDR2 from the germline V gene are SEHNR and FQNEAQ (reference sequence). This CDR3 comprises 16 residues. The V end was cut by 1 base, the J end by 7 bases, with 17 bases between. The CDR3 reads CASSLEGLRGGNEQFF. The CDR3 DNA reads as TGTGCCAGCAGCTTAGAAGGTCTGAGAGGAGGGAATGAGCAGTTCTTC.

This clonotype showed up just a few times. The chain employs TRBV6-1 and TRBJ2-5; maybe TRBD1 (6 bases). This CDR3 has 15 residues. CDR1 is MNHNS, CDR2 SASEGT, per germline. Trimming took off 6 bases at V and 0 bases at J, with 14 bases between the two ends. The CDR3 DNA reads TGTGCCAGCAGGCGGATCCGGGACAACCAAGAGACCCAGTACTTC. Amino acids: CASRRIRDNQETQYF.

The chain joins TRBV4-1 to TRBJ2-2; D ambiguous. This CDR3 is built from 18 residues. V gave up 3 bases and J gave up 3 bases, with 20 bases separating them. Germline V gene sequence: CDR1 MGHRA, CDR2 YSYEKL. The CDR3 loop reads CASSQGLLRAADTGELFF. CDR3 nucleotide sequence: TGCGCCAGCAGCCAGGGTTTGCTCCGGGCCGCGGACACCGGGGAGCTGTTTTTT.

In the case of this clonotype: This may come from a read error, since a much larger clone is one base off. V usage is TRBV11-2 and J usage is TRBJ2-5; 8 bases are a match to TRBD1. CDR1 is SGHAT and CDR2 is FQNNGV in the germline V gene. This CDR3 region has 12 residues. CDR3 amino acids: CASSFLGQGTVF. CDR3 nucleotides: TGTGCCAGCAGCTTTTTAGGACAGGGCACGGTCTTC. The variable domain in full, with the rest retrieved from reference TRBV11-2 and TRBJ2-5, is EAGVAQSPRYKIIEKRQSVAFWCNPISGHATLYWYQQILGQGPKLLIQFQNNGVVDDSQLPKDRFSAERLKGVDSTLKIQPAKLEDSAVYLCASSFLGQGTVFGPGTRLLVL.

The rearrangement links TRBV6-1 to TRBJ1-1; 7 nucleotides line up with TRBD1. The germline V gene encodes CDR1 MNHNS and CDR2 SASEGT. This CDR3 contains 14 residues. Losses at the gene ends were 2 bases for V and 4 bases for J; bases not matched to a gene: 4. Written as DNA, the CDR3 is TGTGCCAGCAGTGAAAAGGGGGCGACCACTGAAGCTTTCTTT. It yields the protein CASSEKGATTEAFF.

This clonotype was recorded a few times. The V and J genes are TRBV29-1 and TRBJ2-1; the match to TRBD1 covers 7 bases. CDR1 SQVTM and CDR2 ANQGSEA come from the germline V gene. The junction had 10 bases not matched to a gene; V was cut back by 7 bases and J by 1 base. This CDR3 has 15 residues. The CDR3 loop is CSARDRVGSYNEQFF. In DNA, the CDR3 is TGCAGCGCCCGAGACAGGGTCGGTTCCTACAATGAGCAGTTCTTC.

The sample holds a few counts of this clonotype. The chain has TRBV3-1 and TRBJ1-1; perhaps TRBD1 as D (5 bases). Germline V CDR1 and CDR2: LGHDT, YNNKEL (reference sequence). The CDR3 consists of 14 residues. V lost 0 bases and J 3 bases, leaving 8 bases between the germline ends. The CDR3 loop reads CASSQETVYTEAFF. DNA for the CDR3: TGTGCCAGCAGCCAAGAGACAGTGTACACTGAAGCTTTCTTT.

This chain connects TRBV6-2 or TRBV6-3 to TRBJ2-4, with 11 bases that match TRBD2. CDR1 MNHEY and CDR2 SVGEGT come from the germline V gene. With 7 bases clipped from V and 4 bases from J, the junction kept 21 bases outside the gene matches. The CDR3 has 20 residues. The CDR3, as DNA: TGTGCCAGCATCCGGGCCTCGGGACTAGCGGACCTCCGGGGAAAAAACATTCAGTACTTC. It encodes CASIRASGLADLRGKNIQYF.

There are a few counts of this clonotype. The chain is built from TRBV5-8 and TRBJ1-1; the D gene is possibly TRBD1 (6 bases). The germline gives CDR1 SGHTS, CDR2 YDEGEE. Trimming cost V 6 bases and J 8 bases, with 17 bases left between them. CDR3 length: 13 residues. CDR3 DNA: TGTGCCAGCATCCCGTTTTGGGGACAAGAAGCTTTCTTT. It codes for CASIPFWGQEAFF.

The table lists this clonotype with many counts. This chain uses TRBV11-1 with TRBJ2-6, with TRBD1 matching 10 bases. The CDR3 loop spans 19 amino acids. J lost 0 bases, V lost 5 bases, and 10 bases had no gene match. Germline loops: CDR1 SGHAT, CDR2 FQDESV (reference sequence). CDR3 coding DNA: TGTGCCAGCAGCCGTGTACCGGGACAGGGGTCCTCTGGGGCCAACGTCCTGACTTTC. This translates into CASSRVPGQGSSGANVLTF.

The V and J genes are TRBV5-6 and TRBJ2-1; D possibly matches TRBD1 or TRBD2 (5 bases each). The CDR3 is 16 amino acids. V gave up 4 bases and J gave up 4 bases, with 18 bases separating them. Germline CDR1 reads SGHDT; CDR2 reads YYEEEE. The CDR3 nucleotides read TGTGCCAGCAGCCAAGGGGCACTAGGAGGTTACAATGAGCAGTTCTTC. Translated: CASSQGALGGYNEQFF.